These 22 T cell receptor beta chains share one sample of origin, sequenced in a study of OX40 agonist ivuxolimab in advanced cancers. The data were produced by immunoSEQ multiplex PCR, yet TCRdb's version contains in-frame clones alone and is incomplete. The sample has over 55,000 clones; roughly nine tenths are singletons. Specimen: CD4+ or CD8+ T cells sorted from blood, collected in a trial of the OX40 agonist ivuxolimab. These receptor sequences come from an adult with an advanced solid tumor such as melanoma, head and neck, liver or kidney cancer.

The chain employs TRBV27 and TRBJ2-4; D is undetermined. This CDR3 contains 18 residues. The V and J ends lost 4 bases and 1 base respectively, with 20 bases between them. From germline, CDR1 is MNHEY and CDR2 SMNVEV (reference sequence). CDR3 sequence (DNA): TGTGCCAGCAGTTCCCGGGCCCCGACAACCAGTGCCAAAAACATTCAGTACTTC. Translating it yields CASSSRAPTTSAKNIQYF.

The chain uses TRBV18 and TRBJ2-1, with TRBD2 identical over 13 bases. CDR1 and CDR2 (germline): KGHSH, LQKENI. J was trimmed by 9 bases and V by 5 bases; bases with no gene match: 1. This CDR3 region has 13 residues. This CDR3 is CASSTSGRAEQFF. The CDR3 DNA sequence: TGTGCCAGCTCAACTAGCGGGAGGGCTGAGCAGTTCTTC. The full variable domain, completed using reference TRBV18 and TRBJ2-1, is NAGVMQNPRHLVRRRGQEARLRCSPMKGHSHVYWYRQLPEEGLKFMVYLQKENIIDESGMPKERFSAEFPKEGPSILRIQQVVRGDSAAYFCASSTSGRAEQFFGPGTRLTVL.

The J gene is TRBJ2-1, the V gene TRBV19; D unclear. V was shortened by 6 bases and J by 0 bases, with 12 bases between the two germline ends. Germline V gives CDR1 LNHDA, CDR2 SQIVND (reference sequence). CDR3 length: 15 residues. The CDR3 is CASRQRQASYNEQFF. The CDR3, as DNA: TGTGCCAGTAGGCAAAGACAAGCCTCCTACAATGAGCAGTTCTTC. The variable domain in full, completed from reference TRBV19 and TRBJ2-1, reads DGGITQSPKYLFRKEGQNVTLSCEQNLNHDAMYWYRQDPGQGLRLIYYSQIVNDFQKGDIAEGYSVSREKKESFPLTVTSAQKNPTAFYLCASRQRQASYNEQFFGPGTRLTVL.

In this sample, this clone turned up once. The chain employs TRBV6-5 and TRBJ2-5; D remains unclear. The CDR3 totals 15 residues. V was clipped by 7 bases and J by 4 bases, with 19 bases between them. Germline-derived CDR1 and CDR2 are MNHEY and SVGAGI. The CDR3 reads CASKIGPTLGETQYF. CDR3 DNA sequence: TGTGCCAGCAAGATCGGGCCAACCCTTGGAGAGACCCAGTACTTC.

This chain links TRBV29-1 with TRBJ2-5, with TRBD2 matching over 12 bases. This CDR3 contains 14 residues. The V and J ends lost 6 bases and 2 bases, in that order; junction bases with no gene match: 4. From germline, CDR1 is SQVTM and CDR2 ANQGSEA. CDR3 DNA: TGCAGCGTGGGGACTAGCGGGCGTCAAGAGACCCAGTACTTC. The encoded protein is CSVGTSGRQETQYF.

This CDR3 is CASSGVSTGELFF. The CDR3 DNA sequence: TGTGCCAGCAGTGGCGTTTCGACCGGGGAGCTGTTTTTT. The chain has TRBV2 and TRBJ2-2; D unresolved. CDR1 and CDR2 from the germline V gene are SNHLY and FYNNEI. There are 13 residues in the CDR3. Trimming removed 4 bases from V and 5 bases from J, with 8 bases in between.

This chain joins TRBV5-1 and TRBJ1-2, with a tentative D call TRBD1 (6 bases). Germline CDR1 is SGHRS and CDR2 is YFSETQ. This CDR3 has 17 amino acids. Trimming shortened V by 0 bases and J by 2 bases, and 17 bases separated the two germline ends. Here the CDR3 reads CASSLGAGANLNYGYTF. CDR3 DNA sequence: TGCGCCAGCAGCTTGGGGGCAGGGGCGAACTTAAACTATGGCTACACCTTC.

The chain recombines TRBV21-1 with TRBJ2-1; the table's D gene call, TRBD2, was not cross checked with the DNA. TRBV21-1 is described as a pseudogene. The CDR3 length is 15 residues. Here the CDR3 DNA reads TGTGCCAGCAGCAACGGAGGGAGCTCCTACAATGAGCAGTTCTTC. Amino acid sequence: CASSNGGSSYNEQFF.

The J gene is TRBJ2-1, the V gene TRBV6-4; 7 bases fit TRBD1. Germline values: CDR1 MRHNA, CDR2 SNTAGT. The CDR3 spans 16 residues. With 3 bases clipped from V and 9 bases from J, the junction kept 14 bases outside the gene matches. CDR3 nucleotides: TGTGCCAGCAGTGATAGGGGCAGACAGGGTCTAAGTGAGCAGTTCTTC. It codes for CASSDRGRQGLSEQFF.

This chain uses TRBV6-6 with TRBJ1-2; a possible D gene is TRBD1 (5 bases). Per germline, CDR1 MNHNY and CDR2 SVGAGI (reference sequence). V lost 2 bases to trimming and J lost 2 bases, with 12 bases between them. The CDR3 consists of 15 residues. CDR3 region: CASSYTRDGNYGYTF. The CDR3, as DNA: TGTGCCAGCAGTTACACGCGGGACGGGAACTATGGCTACACCTTC.

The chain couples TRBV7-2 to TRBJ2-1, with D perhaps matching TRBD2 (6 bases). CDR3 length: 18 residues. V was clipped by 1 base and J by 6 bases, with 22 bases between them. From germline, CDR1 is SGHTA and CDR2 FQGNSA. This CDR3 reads CASSLGFRRGLRGNEQFF. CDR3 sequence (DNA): TGTGCCAGCAGCTTAGGGTTTCGGCGGGGCTTGAGGGGCAATGAGCAGTTCTTC.

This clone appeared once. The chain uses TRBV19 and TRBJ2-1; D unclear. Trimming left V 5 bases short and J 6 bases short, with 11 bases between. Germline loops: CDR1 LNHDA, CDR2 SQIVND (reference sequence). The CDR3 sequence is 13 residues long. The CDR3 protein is CASSSPVFNEQFF. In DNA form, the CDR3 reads TGTGCCAGTAGTTCCCCGGTTTTCAATGAGCAGTTCTTC.

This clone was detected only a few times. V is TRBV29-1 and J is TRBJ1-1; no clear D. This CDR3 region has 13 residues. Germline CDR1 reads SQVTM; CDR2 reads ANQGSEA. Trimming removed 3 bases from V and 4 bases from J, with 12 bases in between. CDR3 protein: CSVDGVGITEAFF. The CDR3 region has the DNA TGCAGCGTTGACGGGGTAGGGATCACTGAAGCTTTCTTT.

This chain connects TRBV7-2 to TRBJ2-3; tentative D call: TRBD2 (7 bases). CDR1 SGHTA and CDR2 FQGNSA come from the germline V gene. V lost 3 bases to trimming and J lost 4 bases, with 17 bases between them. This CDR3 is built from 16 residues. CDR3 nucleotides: TGTGCCAGCAGCTTGGCTGGGGGGGCTCAGGCAGATACGCAGTATTTT. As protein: CASSLAGGAQADTQYF.

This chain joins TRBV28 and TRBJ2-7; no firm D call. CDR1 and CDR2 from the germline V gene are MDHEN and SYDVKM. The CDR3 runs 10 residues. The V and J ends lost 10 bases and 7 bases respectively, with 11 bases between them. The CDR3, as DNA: TGTGCCACCCAAAAAGGAGAGCAGTACTTC. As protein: CATQKGEQYF. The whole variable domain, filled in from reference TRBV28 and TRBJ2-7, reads DVKVTQSSRYLVKRTGEKVFLECVQDMDHENMFWYRQDPGLGLRLIYFSYDVKMKEKGDIPEGYSVSREKKERFSLILESASTNQTSMYLCATQKGEQYFGPGTRLTVT.

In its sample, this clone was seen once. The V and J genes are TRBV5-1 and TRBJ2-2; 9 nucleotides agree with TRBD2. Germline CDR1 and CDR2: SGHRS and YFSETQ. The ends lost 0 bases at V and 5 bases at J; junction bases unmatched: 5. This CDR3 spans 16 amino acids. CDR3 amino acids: CASSLEVAGDTGELFF. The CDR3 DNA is TGCGCCAGCAGCTTGGAGGTAGCGGGAGATACCGGGGAGCTGTTTTTT.

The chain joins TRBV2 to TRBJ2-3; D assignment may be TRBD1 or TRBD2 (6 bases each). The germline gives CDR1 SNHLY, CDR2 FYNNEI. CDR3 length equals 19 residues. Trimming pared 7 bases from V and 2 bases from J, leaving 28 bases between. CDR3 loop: CASKIRGRGLGEITDTQYF. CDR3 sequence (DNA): TGTGCCAGCAAAATTCGGGGGCGAGGGCTAGGGGAAATCACAGATACGCAGTATTTT.

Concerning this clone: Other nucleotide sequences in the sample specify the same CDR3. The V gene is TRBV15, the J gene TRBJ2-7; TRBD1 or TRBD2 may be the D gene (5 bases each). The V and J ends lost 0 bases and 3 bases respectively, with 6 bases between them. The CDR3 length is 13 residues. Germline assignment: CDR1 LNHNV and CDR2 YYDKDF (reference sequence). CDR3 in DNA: TGTGCCACCAGCAGAGATGGGGGCTACGAGCAGTACTTC. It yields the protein CATSRDGGYEQYF.

Here the CDR3 reads CASSFKGVTDTQYF. CDR3 DNA sequence: TGCGCCAGCAGCTTTAAAGGGGTCACAGATACGCAGTATTTT. This chain joins TRBV5-1 and TRBJ2-3, with D maybe TRBD1 (5 bases). V gave up 2 bases and J gave up 2 bases, with 9 bases separating them. The CDR3 length is 14 residues. Germline assignment: CDR1 SGHRS and CDR2 YFSETQ.

The CDR3 DNA reads TGTGCCAGCAGCTTAGGACAGGGTGGGGAAAAACTGTTTTTT. Translation: CASSLGQGGEKLFF. The chain recombines TRBV7-9 with TRBJ1-4; 7 nucleotides agree with TRBD1. From germline, CDR1 is SEHNR and CDR2 FQNEAQ (reference sequence). V was pared by 1 base and J by 8 bases, with 4 bases of the junction left unmatched. The CDR3 is 14 amino acids. Full variable domain (missing parts from reference TRBV7-9 and TRBJ1-4): DTGVSQNPRHKITKRGQNVTFRCDPISEHNRLYWYRQTLGQGPEFLTYFQNEAQLEKSRLLSDRFSAERPKGSFSTLEIQRTEQGDSAMYLCASSLGQGGEKLFFGSGTQLSVL.

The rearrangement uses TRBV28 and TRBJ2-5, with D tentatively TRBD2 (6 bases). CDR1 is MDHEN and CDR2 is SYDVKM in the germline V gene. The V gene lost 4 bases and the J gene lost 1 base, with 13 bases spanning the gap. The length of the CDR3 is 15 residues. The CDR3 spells CASSSLGGTQETQYF. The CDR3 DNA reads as TGTGCCAGCAGTTCCCTGGGGGGAACCCAAGAGACCCAGTACTTC.

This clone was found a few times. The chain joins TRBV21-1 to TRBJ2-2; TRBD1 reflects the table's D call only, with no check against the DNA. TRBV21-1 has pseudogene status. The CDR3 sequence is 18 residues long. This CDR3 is CASSKVENRPANTGELFF. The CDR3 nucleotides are TGTGCCAGCAGCAAAGTAGAGAACAGGCCGGCGAACACCGGGGAGCTGTTTTTT.